Listed below are T cell receptor beta chains from one sample, sequenced in a study of vaccination and CD4 T cells after COVID-19. The antigens these receptors bind are not known. TCRdb re-analysed the PCR reads in MiXCR, keeping a single row per CDR3 protein. The sample consists of around 13,000 distinct CDR3 sequences, 42% of them appearing once. The source was CD4+ T cells from blood, cultured in vitro, collected before SARS-CoV-2 vaccination. The receptors here all came from a human donor who had recovered from COVID-19. Each CDR3 is given with its conserved first and last residue. Each record gives: clone size, V gene, J gene, D gene, CDR3 DNA, CDR3 protein. The D gene is left open where the match is weak. Size tells how often a clone was seen (once, few, many) or the class of an expanded clone, and some rows leave it out.

size: -; V: TRBV20-1; J: TRBJ2-7; D: -; DNA: TGCAGTGCTAGTTCGGGCGGGGACCCCTACGAGCAGTACTTC; CDR3: CSASSGGDPYEQYF
size: -; V: TRBV20-1; J: TRBJ2-7; D: -; DNA: TGCAGTGCTAGACTTACCCGCTCCGGGACCCAATCCGGGGAGCAGTACTTC; CDR3: CSARLTRSGTQSGEQYF
size: few; V: TRBV28; J: TRBJ1-5; D: -; DNA: TGTGCCAGCAGTGGTGCTGGGGGAGCGGGGCAGCCCCAGCATTTT; CDR3: CASSGAGGAGQPQHF
size: -; V: TRBV4-3; J: TRBJ1-2; D: -; DNA: TGCGCCAGCAGCCAAGAGGTCAGGAACTATGGCTACACCTTC; CDR3: CASSQEVRNYGYTF
size: -; V: TRBV30; J: TRBJ2-5; D: -; DNA: TGTGCCTGGAGTGTAGAGGGAACACGGACCCAGTACTTC; CDR3: CAWSVEGTRTQYF
size: -; V: TRBV2; J: TRBJ1-2; D: TRBD1; DNA: TGTGCCTCCAGTAGGACAGGGGGCTCGAGGGGCTACACCTTC; CDR3: CASSRTGGSRGYTF
size: -; V: TRBV20-1; J: TRBJ1-1; D: -; DNA: TGCAGTGCTCCGGCCAGAGACGTTATGAACACTGAAGCTTTCTTT; CDR3: CSAPARDVMNTEAFF
size: -; V: TRBV20-1; J: TRBJ2-1; D: TRBD2; DNA: TGCAGTGCTTCTAGCGGGATTTCGTCCTACAATGAGCAGTTCTTC; CDR3: CSASSGISSYNEQFF
size: -; V: TRBV29-1; J: TRBJ1-1; D: -; DNA: TGCAGCGGGGGGACGGGGAACACTGAAGCTTTCTTT; CDR3: CSGGTGNTEAFF
size: -; V: TRBV6-2/TRBV6-3; J: TRBJ2-1; D: -; DNA: TGTGCCAGCAGTTACGGCACACTGAAGGAGCAGTTCTTC; CDR3: CASSYGTLKEQFF
size: -; V: TRBV18; J: TRBJ2-5; D: -; DNA: TGTGCCAGCTCACCGATGACTAGTGGGGAGACCCAGTACTTC; CDR3: CASSPMTSGETQYF
size: few; V: TRBV20-1; J: TRBJ2-3; D: -; DNA: TGCAGTGCTCGTCCAGGGGGGAACACAGATACGCAGTATTTT; CDR3: CSARPGGNTDTQYF
size: -; V: TRBV7-7; J: TRBJ2-5; D: -; DNA: TGTGCCAGCAGCCCCACAGGGTTCGGAGAGACCCAGTACTTC; CDR3: CASSPTGFGETQYF
size: -; V: TRBV7-6; J: TRBJ1-4; D: TRBD1; DNA: TGTGCCAGCAGCTTAGGACAGGGGGCGGGTAAACTGTTTTTT; CDR3: CASSLGQGAGKLFF
size: -; V: TRBV28; J: TRBJ1-2; D: TRBD1; DNA: TGTGCCAGCAGTTCCAGCCGGGACAGCCTCTATGGCTACACCTTC; CDR3: CASSSSRDSLYGYTF
size: few; V: TRBV6-2/TRBV6-3; J: TRBJ1-2; D: TRBD1; DNA: TGTGCCAGCAGTTACCTGCGGGACAGGGATGGCTACACCTTC; CDR3: CASSYLRDRDGYTF
size: -; V: TRBV25-1; J: TRBJ1-1; D: -; DNA: TGTGCCAGCAGTGAAATAGGGGAAGCTTTCTTT; CDR3: CASSEIGEAFF
size: -; V: TRBV28; J: TRBJ1-5; D: TRBD1; DNA: TGTGCCAGCAGTCGATCCCCGGACAGGGGGTGGGGTAGCAATCAGCCCCAGCATTTT; CDR3: CASSRSPDRGWGSNQPQHF
size: -; V: TRBV5-6; J: TRBJ1-2; D: TRBD1; DNA: TGTGCCAGCAGCTGGGGGACAGGGAACTATGGCTACACCTTC; CDR3: CASSWGTGNYGYTF
size: -; V: TRBV27; J: TRBJ2-1; D: -; DNA: TGTGCCAGCAGTTTAGCGGCGGCGGGCCAGCAGTTCTTC; CDR3: CASSLAAAGQQFF
size: -; V: TRBV12-3/TRBV12-4; J: TRBJ1-5; D: -; DNA: TGTGCCAGCAGTTTCTCTAGGCTTCCCCAGCATTTT; CDR3: CASSFSRLPQHF
size: -; V: TRBV20-1; J: TRBJ1-2; D: -; DNA: TGCAGTGCTAGAGATGGGGCAGTCGGGGGCTACACCTTC; CDR3: CSARDGAVGGYTF